The T cell receptor (beta chain) under discussion was sequenced for a study of shared clonotypes between healthy human individuals. In the case of this clone: What it recognizes is unknown.

The run depth of the assay was deep. Replicate PCRs for sorted subsets used roughly 200 ng DNA; this equaled 30,000 to 35,000 T cell genomes. Sequencing was performed with immunoSEQ multiplex PCR; in TCRdb, only in-frame clones are kept and a portion is missing. The table has roughly 2.5 million clones, more than 80% seen once. In the CD4+ fraction, cells were divided into CD45RA+ naive and CD45RA-negative memory subsets. Study-level points and caveats: Rarefaction indicated that sorted-subset sequencing remained incomplete although depth was large.

V was shortened by 4 bases and J by 11 bases, with 17 bases between the two germline ends. The CDR3 consists of 13 residues. Germline V gene lookup returns CDR1 SGHVS and CDR2 FNYEAQ. The source is a man aged 18 to 29 in good health. V is TRBV7-6 and J is TRBJ1-1; D ambiguous. The specimen was naive CD4+ T cells sorted from blood. Documented subset: CD45RA+ positively selected. CDR3 in DNA: TGTGCCAGCAGCTCCGACATGCGCAACGGGGCTTTCTTT. Protein product: CASSSDMRNGAFF.